This is a list of T cell receptor beta chains from one sample in a study of T cells in Graves' hyperthyroidism and ophthalmopathy. TCRdb reanalysed the multiplex PCR reads using MiXCR and keeps one entry per CDR3 protein. The sample contains some 500,000 distinct CDR3 sequences, roughly a quarter of which appear only once. Material for sequencing was blood. These receptors were obtained from a woman in her twenties or thirties with Graves' ophthalmopathy. The CDR3 runs from the conserved cysteine through the conserved F or W. The D gene is left open where the match is weak. Size values are once, few and many counts, or a class for expanded clones, and some rows have none.

v_gene	j_gene	abundance	d_gene	CDR3aa	CDR3nt
TRBV28	TRBJ2-4	many	NA	CASSSPIGDLAKNIKYF	TGTGCCAGCAGTTCACCGATTGGGGATCTAGCCAAAAACATTAAGTACTTC
TRBV12-3/TRBV12-4	TRBJ2-7	NA	NA	CASSLGASVREQYF	TGTGCCAGCAGTTTAGGGGCATCCGTTCGTGAGCAGTACTTC
TRBV6-5	TRBJ1-1	NA	NA	CASSYFVEGPLSEAFF	TGTGCCAGCAGTTACTTCGTTGAGGGCCCACTTTCTGAAGCTTTCTTT
TRBV4-1	TRBJ1-2	NA	TRBD1	CASSSYSDRGRYGYTF	TGCGCCAGCAGCTCGTATTCGGACAGGGGCCGCTATGGCTACACCTTC
TRBV20-1	TRBJ1-1	many	TRBD1	CSAGQGSNTEAFF	TGCAGTGCTGGACAGGGTTCGAACACTGAAGCTTTCTTT
TRBV6-2/TRBV6-3	TRBJ1-2	many	NA	CASNPGKGYGYTF	TGTGCCAGCAACCCAGGGAAAGGCTATGGCTACACCTTC
TRBV20-1	TRBJ1-5	many	TRBD1	CSGVPGTGGNQPQHF	TGCAGTGGGGTCCCCGGGACAGGGGGCAATCAGCCCCAGCATTTT
TRBV12-5	TRBJ2-7	NA	TRBD1	CASGLPTSGGFYEQYF	TGTGCTAGTGGTTTGCCAACCTCAGGGGGCTTCTACGAGCAGTACTTC
TRBV6-2/TRBV6-3	TRBJ2-2	many	TRBD2	CASSPPGLAIGELFF	TGTGCCAGCAGTCCGCCGGGACTAGCGATTGGGGAGCTGTTTTTT
TRBV19	TRBJ1-5	many	NA	CASSTWGTYSNQPQHF	TGTGCCAGTAGTACTTGGGGGACCTATAGCAATCAGCCCCAGCATTTT
TRBV29-1	TRBJ1-1	many	TRBD1	CSGRGQGDTEAFF	TGCAGCGGGAGGGGACAGGGGGACACTGAAGCTTTCTTT
TRBV2	TRBJ2-5	NA	TRBD1	CASSGGDSLQETQYF	TGTGCCAGCAGTGGAGGGGACAGCCTCCAAGAGACCCAGTACTTC
TRBV19	TRBJ1-1	many	TRBD1	CASSPRAGTGAPEAFF	TGTGCCAGTAGTCCCCGAGCCGGGACAGGGGCCCCTGAAGCTTTCTTT
TRBV6-4	TRBJ1-5	few	NA	CASSDSLSDREEGRSNQPQHF	TGTGCCAGCAGTGACTCCCTCTCCGACAGAGAGGAGGGACGCAGCAATCAGCCCCAGCATTTT
TRBV6-2/TRBV6-3	TRBJ2-7	many	NA	CASSYNAEKLSYEQYF	TGTGCCAGCAGTTACAACGCGGAAAAACTCTCCTACGAGCAGTACTTC
TRBV12-3/TRBV12-4	TRBJ2-5	NA	NA	CASSFPAGSPQETQYF	TGTGCCAGCAGTTTCCCCGCGGGAAGCCCACAAGAGACCCAGTACTTC
TRBV30	TRBJ1-1	many	TRBD1	CAWSDGTGGITEAFF	TGTGCCTGGAGTGATGGGACAGGGGGCATCACTGAAGCTTTCTTT
TRBV4-2	TRBJ1-1	many	NA	CASSHLTVTEAFF	TGTGCCAGCAGCCATTTGACAGTCACTGAAGCTTTCTTT
TRBV19	TRBJ1-5	NA	NA	CASSTDRFGQPQHF	TGTGCCAGTAGTACCGACAGATTTGGACAGCCCCAGCATTTT
TRBV19	TRBJ2-2	many	NA	CASNLQESGAGELFF	TGTGCCAGTAATCTACAGGAGAGTGGGGCCGGGGAGCTGTTCTTT
TRBV5-6	TRBJ1-5	many	NA	CASSFPTHTGWNNQPQHF	TGTGCCAGCAGCTTCCCCACGCATACAGGGTGGAACAATCAGCCCCAGCATTTT
TRBV5-1	TRBJ2-7	NA	NA	CASSLGLVPSSYEQYF	TGCGCCAGCAGCTTGGGACTAGTCCCTTCCTCCTACGAGCAGTACTTC
TRBV24-1	TRBJ1-1	many	NA	CATSESGYTEAFF	TGTGCCACCAGTGAATCAGGGTACACTGAAGCTTTCTTT